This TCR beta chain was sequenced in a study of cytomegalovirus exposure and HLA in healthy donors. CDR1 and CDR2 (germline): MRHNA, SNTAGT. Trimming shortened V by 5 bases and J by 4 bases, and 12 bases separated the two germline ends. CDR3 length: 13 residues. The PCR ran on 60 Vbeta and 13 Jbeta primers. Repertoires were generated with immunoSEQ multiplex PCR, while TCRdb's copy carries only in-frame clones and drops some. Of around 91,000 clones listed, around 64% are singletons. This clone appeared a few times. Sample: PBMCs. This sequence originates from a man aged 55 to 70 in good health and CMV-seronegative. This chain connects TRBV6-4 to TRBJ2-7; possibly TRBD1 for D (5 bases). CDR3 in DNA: TGTGCCAGCAGTCAGGGTTTCTCGTACGAGCAGTACTTC. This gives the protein CASSQGFSYEQYF.